What follows describes a single T cell receptor (beta chain). Antigen specificity is unknown. Since a much larger clone is just one base distant, this may be a read error. This entry is derived from a study of regulatory T cells in long-lasting Graves disease. V lost 8 bases to trimming and J lost 7 bases, with 24 bases between them. Germline CDR1 is SGHAT and CDR2 is FQNNGV. The CDR3 runs to 15 residues. Specified time point: persistent/refractory GD, antithyroid drugs over 5 years with positive TRAb. PBMC-derived RNA was used for the TCR library. Combining iRepertoire HTBI primers with Arm-PCR of CDR3 regions, the authors built TCR beta libraries. TCRdb used MiXCR to reprocess the multiplex PCR reads, holding one entry per CDR3 protein. The table has around 400,000 distinct CDR3 sequences, 20% to 25% seen once. General observations from the study: Repertoires from persistent disease leaned toward TRBV28, TRBJ1-2 and TRBJ2-5.

This chain uses TRBV11-2 with TRBJ2-7, with D tentatively TRBD2 (6 bases). The sequence came from a woman in her forties with Graves disease. Specimen: peripheral blood mononuclear cells (PBMCs), collected when the disease was refractory, from a patient treated with antithyroid drugs. CDR3 loop: CASADLIRGIREQYF. The CDR3 DNA sequence: TGTGCCAGCGCCGATCTTATTCGGGGGATCAGGGAGCAGTACTTC. Combining the CDR3 with reference TRBV11-2 and TRBJ2-7 gives the whole variable domain EAGVAQSPRYKIIEKRQSVAFWCNPISGHATLYWYQQILGQGPKLLIQFQNNGVVDDSQLPKDRFSAERLKGVDSTLKIQPAKLEDSAVYLCASADLIRGIREQYFGPGTRLTVT.